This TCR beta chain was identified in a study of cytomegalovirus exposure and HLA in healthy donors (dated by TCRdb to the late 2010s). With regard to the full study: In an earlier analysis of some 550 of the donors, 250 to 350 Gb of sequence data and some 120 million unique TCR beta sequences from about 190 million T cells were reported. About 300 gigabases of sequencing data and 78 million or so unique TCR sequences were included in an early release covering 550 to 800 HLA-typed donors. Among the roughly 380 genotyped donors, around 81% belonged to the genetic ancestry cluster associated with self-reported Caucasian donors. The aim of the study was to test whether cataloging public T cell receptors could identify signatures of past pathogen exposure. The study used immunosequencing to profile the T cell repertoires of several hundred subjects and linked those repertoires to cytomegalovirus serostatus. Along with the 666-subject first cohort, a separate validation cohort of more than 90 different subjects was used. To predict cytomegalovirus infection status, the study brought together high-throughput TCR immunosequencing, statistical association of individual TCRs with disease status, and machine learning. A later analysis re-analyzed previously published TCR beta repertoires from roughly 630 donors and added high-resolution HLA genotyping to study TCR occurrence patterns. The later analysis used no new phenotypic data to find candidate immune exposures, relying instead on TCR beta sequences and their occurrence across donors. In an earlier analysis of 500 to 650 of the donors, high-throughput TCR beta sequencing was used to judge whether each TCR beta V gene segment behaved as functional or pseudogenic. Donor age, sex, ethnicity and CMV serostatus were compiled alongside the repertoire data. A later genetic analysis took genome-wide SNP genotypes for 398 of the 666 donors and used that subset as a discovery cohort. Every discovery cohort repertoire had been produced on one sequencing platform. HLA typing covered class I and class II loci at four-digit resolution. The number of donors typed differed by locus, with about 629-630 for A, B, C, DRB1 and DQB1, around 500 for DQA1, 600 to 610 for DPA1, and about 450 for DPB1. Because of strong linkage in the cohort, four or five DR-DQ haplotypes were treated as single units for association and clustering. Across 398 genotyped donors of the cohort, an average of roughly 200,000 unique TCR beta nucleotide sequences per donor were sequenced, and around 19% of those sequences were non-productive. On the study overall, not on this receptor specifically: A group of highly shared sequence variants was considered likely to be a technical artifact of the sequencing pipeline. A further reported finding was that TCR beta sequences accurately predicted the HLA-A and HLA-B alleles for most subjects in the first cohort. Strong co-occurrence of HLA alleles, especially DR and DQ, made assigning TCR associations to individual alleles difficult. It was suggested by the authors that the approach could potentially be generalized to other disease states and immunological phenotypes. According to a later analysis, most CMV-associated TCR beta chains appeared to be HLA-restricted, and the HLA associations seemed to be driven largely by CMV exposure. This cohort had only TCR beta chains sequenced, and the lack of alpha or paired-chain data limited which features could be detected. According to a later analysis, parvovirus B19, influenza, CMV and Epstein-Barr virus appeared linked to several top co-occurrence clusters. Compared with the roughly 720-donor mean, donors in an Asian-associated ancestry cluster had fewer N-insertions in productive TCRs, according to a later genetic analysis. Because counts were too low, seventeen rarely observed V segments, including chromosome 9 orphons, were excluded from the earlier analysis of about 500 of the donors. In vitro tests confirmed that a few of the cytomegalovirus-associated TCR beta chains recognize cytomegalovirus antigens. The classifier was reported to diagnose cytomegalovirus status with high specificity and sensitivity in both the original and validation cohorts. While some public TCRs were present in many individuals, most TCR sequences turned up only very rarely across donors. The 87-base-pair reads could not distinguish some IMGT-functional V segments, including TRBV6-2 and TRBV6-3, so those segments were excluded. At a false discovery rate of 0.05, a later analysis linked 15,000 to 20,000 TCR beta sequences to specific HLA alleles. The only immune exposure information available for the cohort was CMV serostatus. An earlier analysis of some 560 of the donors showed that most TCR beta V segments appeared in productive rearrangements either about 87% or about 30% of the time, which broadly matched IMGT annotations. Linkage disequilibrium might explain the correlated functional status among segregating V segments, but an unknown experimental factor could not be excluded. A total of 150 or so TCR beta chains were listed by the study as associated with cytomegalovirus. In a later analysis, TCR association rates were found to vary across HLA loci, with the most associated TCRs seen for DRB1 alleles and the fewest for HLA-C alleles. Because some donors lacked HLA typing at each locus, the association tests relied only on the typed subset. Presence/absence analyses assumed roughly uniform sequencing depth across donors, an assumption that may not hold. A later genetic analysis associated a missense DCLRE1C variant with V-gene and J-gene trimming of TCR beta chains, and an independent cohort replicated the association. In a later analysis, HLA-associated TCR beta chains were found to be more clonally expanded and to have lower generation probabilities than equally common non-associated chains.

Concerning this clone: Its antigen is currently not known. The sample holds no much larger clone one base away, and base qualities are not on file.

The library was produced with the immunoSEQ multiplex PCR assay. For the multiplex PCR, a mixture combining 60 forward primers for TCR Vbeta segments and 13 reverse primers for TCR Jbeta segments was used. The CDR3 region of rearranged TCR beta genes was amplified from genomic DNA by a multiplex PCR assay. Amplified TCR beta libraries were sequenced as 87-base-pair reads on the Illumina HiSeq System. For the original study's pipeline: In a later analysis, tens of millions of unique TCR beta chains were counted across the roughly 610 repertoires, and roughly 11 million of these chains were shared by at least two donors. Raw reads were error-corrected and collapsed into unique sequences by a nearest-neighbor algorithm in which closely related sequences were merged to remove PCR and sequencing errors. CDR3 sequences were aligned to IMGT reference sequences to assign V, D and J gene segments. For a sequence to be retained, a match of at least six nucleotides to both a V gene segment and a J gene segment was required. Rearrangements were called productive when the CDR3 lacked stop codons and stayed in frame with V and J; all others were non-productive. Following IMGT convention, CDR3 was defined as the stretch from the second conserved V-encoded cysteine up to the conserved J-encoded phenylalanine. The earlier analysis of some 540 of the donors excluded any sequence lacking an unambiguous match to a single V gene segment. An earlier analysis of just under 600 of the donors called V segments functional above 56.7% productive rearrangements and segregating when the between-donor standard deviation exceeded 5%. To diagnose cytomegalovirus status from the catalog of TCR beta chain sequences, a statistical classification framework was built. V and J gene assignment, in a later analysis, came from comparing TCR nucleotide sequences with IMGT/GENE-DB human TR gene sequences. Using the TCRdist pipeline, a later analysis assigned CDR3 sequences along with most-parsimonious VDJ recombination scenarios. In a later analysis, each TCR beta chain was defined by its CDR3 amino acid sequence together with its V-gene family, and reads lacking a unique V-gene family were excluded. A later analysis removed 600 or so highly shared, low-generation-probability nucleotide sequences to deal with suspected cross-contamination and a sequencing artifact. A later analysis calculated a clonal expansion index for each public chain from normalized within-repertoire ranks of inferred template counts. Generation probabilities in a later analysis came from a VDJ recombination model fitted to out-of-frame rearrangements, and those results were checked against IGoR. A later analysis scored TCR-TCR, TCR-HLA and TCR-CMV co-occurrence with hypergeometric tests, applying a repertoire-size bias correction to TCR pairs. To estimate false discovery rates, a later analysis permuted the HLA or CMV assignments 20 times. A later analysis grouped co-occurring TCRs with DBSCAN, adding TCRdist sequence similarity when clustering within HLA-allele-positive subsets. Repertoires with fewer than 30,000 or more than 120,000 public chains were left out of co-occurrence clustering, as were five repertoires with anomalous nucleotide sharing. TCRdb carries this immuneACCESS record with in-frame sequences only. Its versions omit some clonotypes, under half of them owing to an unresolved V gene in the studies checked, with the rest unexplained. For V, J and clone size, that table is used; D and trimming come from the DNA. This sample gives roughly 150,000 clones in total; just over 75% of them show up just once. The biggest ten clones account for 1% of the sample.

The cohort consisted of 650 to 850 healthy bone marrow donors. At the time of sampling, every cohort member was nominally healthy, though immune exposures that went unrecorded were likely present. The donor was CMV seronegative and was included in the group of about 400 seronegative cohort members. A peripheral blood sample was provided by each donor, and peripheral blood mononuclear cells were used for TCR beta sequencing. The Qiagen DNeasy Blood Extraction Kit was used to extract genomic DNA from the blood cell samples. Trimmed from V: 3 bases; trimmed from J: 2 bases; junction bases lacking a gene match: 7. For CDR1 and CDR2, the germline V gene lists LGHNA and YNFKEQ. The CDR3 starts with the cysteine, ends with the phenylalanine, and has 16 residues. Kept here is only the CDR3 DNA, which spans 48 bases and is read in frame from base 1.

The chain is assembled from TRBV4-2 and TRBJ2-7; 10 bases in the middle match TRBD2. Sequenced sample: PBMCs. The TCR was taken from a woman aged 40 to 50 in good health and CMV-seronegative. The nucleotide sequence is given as TGTGCCAGCAGCCAGCAGGCAACTAGCGGGACCTACGAGCAGTACTTC. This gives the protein CASSQQATSGTYEQYF.